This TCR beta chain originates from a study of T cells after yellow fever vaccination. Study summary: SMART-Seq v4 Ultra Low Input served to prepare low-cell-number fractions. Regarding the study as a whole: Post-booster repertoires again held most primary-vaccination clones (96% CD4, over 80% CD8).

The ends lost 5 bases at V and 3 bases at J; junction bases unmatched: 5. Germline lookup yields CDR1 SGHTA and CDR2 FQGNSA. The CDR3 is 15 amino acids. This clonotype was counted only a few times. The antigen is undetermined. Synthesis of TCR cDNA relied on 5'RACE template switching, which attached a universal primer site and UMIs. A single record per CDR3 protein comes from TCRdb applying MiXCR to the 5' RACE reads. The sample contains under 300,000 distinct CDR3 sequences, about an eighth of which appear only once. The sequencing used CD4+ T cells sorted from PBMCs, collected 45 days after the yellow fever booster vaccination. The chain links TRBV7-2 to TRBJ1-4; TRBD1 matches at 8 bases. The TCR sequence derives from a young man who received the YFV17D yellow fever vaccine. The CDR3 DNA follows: TGTGCCAGCAGCATTCAGGGGGCAGCTAATGAAAAACTGTTTTTT. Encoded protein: CASSIQGAANEKLFF.